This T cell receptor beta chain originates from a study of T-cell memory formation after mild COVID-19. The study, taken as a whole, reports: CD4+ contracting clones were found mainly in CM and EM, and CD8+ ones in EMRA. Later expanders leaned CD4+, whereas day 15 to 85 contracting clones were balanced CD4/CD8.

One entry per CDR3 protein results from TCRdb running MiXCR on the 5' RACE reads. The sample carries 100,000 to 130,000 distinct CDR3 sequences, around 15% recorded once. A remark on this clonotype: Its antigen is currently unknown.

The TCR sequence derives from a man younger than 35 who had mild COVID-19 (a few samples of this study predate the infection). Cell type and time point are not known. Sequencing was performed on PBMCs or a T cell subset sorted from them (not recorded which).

In nucleotides, the CDR3 is TGTGCCAGGGCGCAGCAGACACAAGAGACCCAGTACTTC. This sequence encodes CARAQQTQETQYF. The gene calls are TRBV2 and TRBJ2-5; D not resolved. V was trimmed by 9 bases and J by 2 bases, leaving 13 bases between them. The CDR3 totals 13 residues. Germline-derived CDR1 and CDR2 are SNHLY and FYNNEI. The full variable domain, completed using reference TRBV2 and TRBJ2-5, is EPEVTQTPSHQVTQMGQEVILRCVPISNHLYFYWYRQILGQKVEFLVSFYNNEISEKSEIFDDQFSVERPDGSNFTLKIRSTKLEDSAMYFCARAQQTQETQYFGPGTRLLVL.